A single sample is the source of the 7 T cell receptor beta chains below, sequenced in a study of blood T cells in healthy people across ages. With a J-beta primer mix and a sample-barcoded 5' primer, a second PCR ran 7 to 11 cycles. TCRdb re-analysed the 5' RACE reads in MiXCR, keeping a single row per CDR3 protein. The sample has around 1,800,000 distinct CDR3 sequences, roughly two fifths seen once. The sequencing input was blood. Source of these receptors: a human donor in good health.

This chain links TRBV29-1 with TRBJ1-1, with D perhaps TRBD1 (5 bases). There are 11 residues in the CDR3. V was cut by 6 bases and J by 3 bases, with 8 bases left in between. The germline CDR1 and CDR2 sequences are SQVTM and ANQGSEA. The CDR3 sequence: CSVGTYTEAFF. CDR3 coding DNA: TGCAGCGTAGGGACGTACACTGAAGCTTTCTTT.

The chain combines TRBV6-6 with TRBJ2-7, with 7 bases fitting TRBD1. CDR1 is MNHNY and CDR2 is SVGAGI in the germline V gene (reference sequence). The CDR3 has 17 residues. With 7 bases clipped from V and 0 bases from J, the junction kept 15 bases outside the gene matches. CDR3 residues: CASKPVTGSKVSYEQYF. The DNA for the CDR3 is TGTGCCAGCAAACCCGTGACAGGGAGTAAGGTCTCCTACGAGCAGTACTTC.

The chain recombines TRBV29-1 with TRBJ2-1; perhaps TRBD1 as D (5 bases). Trimming stripped 4 bases from V and 2 bases from J, with 12 bases between. The CDR3 is 14 amino acids. Looked up from germline, CDR1 is SQVTM and CDR2 is ANQGSEA. The CDR3: CSVANSGTYNEQFF. The CDR3 DNA sequence: TGCAGCGTTGCGAATTCAGGGACCTACAATGAGCAGTTCTTC.

The chain uses TRBV7-9 and TRBJ1-2; the match to TRBD1 covers 7 bases. V gave up 0 bases and J gave up 0 bases; unmatched junction bases: 4. The CDR3 is made up of 16 amino acids. Per the germline V gene, CDR1 is SEHNR and CDR2 is FQNEAQ (reference sequence). DNA for the CDR3: TGTGCCAGCAGCTTAGCGGGGACAGTAGCTAACTATGGCTACACCTTC. Translated: CASSLAGTVANYGYTF.

The chain uses TRBV11-2 and TRBJ2-2, with D possibly being TRBD1 (6 bases). The ends were cut back, 2 bases at V and 7 bases at J, with 17 bases in the middle. CDR1 SGHAT and CDR2 FQNNGV come from the germline V gene. This CDR3 is 16 amino acids long. CDR3: CASSLSRGIYIGELFF. CDR3 coding DNA: TGTGCCAGCAGCTTATCAAGGGGGATTTACATCGGGGAGCTGTTTTTT.

In DNA, the CDR3 is TGTGCCAGCAGCTCAACCACTGGACTAGCGGGGGTTCAGTTCTTC. Translated: CASSSTTGLAGVQFF. V and J are TRBV7-3 and TRBJ2-1, with TRBD2 identical over 13 bases. J was trimmed by 13 bases and V by 4 bases; bases with no gene match: 10. The CDR3 is made up of 15 amino acids. Germline V gives CDR1 SGHTA, CDR2 FQGTGA.

CDR3 nucleotide sequence: TGTGCCAGCAGCCGACAGGGGGTATCTGGGGAGCTGTTTTTT. It yields the protein CASSRQGVSGELFF. This rearrangement joins TRBV7-3 to TRBJ2-2; 9 positions match TRBD1. The CDR3 sequence is 14 residues long. CDR1 is SGHTA and CDR2 is FQGTGA in the germline V gene. After removal of 5 bases from V and 8 bases from J, the junction contained 6 bases not matched to a gene. Together with reference TRBV7-3 and TRBJ2-2, the CDR3 gives the full variable domain: GAGVSQTPSNKVTEKGKYVELRCDPISGHTALYWYRQSLGQGPEFLIYFQGTGAADDSGLPNDRFFAVRPEGSVSTLKIQRTERGDSAVYLCASSRQGVSGELFFGEGSRLTVL.